The 7 T cell receptor beta chains below all came from one sample that was sequenced in a study of cytomegalovirus exposure and HLA in healthy donors. The PCR had 60 Vbeta and 13 Jbeta primers. Measured with immunoSEQ multiplex PCR; TCRdb has only the in-frame clones, and not every one. Here the sample spans some 150,000 clones, around 79% being singletons. The specimen was PBMCs. These receptors were taken from a man between 18 and 29 years old in good health and CMV-seronegative.

V gene TRBV25-1 combines with J gene TRBJ2-2; perhaps TRBD2 as D (6 bases). In germline, CDR1 is MGHDK, CDR2 SYGVNS. Trimming took 5 bases from V and 3 from J, leaving 13 bases between them. The CDR3 loop spans 15 amino acids. CDR3 amino acids: CASSYGGVDTGELFF. CDR3 DNA sequence: TGTGCCAGCAGTTACGGGGGTGTGGACACCGGGGAGCTGTTTTTT.

The chain has TRBV11-3 and TRBJ2-3, with TRBD1 identical over 8 bases. The ends lost 5 bases at V and 0 bases at J; junction bases unmatched: 7. Germline CDR1 reads SGHNT; CDR2 reads YENEEA. This CDR3 is 16 amino acids long. The CDR3 is CASSHAGQESTDTQYF. The CDR3 DNA reads TGTGCCAGCAGCCACGCGGGACAGGAGAGCACAGATACGCAGTATTTT.

Here the CDR3 reads CASSLPPGLAGGMTYGYTF. The DNA of the CDR3 is TGTGCCAGCAGTTTGCCTCCCGGTCTTGCAGGGGGCATGACCTATGGCTACACCTTC. The gene calls are TRBV28 and TRBJ1-2; 8 bases fit TRBD1. CDR1 and CDR2 from the germline V gene are MDHEN and SYDVKM. The CDR3 consists of 19 residues. The J segment lost 4 bases and the V segment lost 3 bases, leaving 19 bases of the junction unmatched.

V usage is TRBV4-1 and J usage is TRBJ2-7, with D tentatively TRBD2 (5 bases). The CDR3 is 17 residues long. The ends were cut back, 1 base at V and 0 bases at J, with 16 bases in the middle. CDR1 is MGHRA and CDR2 is YSYEKL in the germline V gene. In DNA, the CDR3 is TGCGCCAGCAGCCAAGTTATGGCTGACTACACCTCCTACGAGCAGTACTTC. Translated: CASSQVMADYTSYEQYF.

The count of this clone is one. V is TRBV10-3 and J is TRBJ1-3; TRBD1 matches 9 bases. This CDR3 has 14 residues. Germline V gives CDR1 ENHRY, CDR2 SYGVKD. V lost 7 bases, J lost 7 bases, and 8 bases stayed unmatched. DNA for the CDR3: TGTGCCATCACCTCCGGGACAGGGAGGAACACCATATATTTT. Its translation: CAITSGTGRNTIYF.

The genes are TRBV19 and TRBJ1-2; the D is unclear. CDR3 length: 14 amino acids. Trimming removed 1 base from V and 3 bases from J, with 9 bases in between. CDR1 and CDR2 (germline): LNHDA, SQIVND (reference sequence). CDR3 amino acids: CASSIGGGHYGYTF. For the CDR3, the DNA is TGTGCCAGTAGTATAGGCGGCGGCCACTATGGCTACACCTTC.

This clone was observed a handful of times. This chain connects TRBV5-1 to TRBJ2-6; D may be TRBD1 (5 bases). Trimming stripped 5 bases from V and 4 bases from J, with 13 bases between. Per germline, CDR1 SGHRS and CDR2 YFSETQ. The CDR3 length is 15 residues. The CDR3 DNA sequence: TGCGCCAGCAGAAAGGACACCCAGGGGGCCAACGTCCTGACTTTC. It encodes CASRKDTQGANVLTF.